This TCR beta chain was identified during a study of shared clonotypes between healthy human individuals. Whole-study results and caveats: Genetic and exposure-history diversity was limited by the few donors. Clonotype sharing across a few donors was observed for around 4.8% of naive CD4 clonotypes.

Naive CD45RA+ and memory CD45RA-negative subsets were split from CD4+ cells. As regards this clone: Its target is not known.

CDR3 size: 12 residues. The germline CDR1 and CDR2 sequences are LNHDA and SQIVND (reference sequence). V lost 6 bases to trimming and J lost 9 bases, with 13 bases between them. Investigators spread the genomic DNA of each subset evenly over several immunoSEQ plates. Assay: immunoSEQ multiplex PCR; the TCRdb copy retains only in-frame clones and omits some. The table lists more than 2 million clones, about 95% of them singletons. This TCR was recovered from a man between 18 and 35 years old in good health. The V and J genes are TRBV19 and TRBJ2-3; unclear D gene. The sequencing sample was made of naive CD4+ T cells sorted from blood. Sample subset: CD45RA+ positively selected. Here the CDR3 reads CASSPGQSTQYF. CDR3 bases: TGTGCCAGTAGCCCTGGCCAATCCACGCAGTATTTT.